This note documents a single T cell receptor beta chain sequence. Across about two dozen US areas, participants ranged in age from about 18 to 100 years. Clinical history as reported by participants underpinned cohort assignment. Cohort 3 recovered donors had two negative PCRs, clearance, or symptom resolution. These data are taken from a study of blood T cell repertoires in COVID-19. Only in-frame clones appear in the TCRdb table, and some are missing; sequencing was by immunoSEQ multiplex PCR. The sample comprises fewer than 350,000 clones, roughly 90% of which are singletons, and 9.5% rests with the top ten. The specimen was PBMCs or T cells enriched from blood (not recorded which). This clonotype was sampled from a woman aged 40 to 49 who had recovered from COVID-19.

The CDR3: CASSLDGGSYTQYF. The CDR3, as DNA: TGTGCCAGCAGCCTCGACGGGGGGTCTTATACGCAGTATTTT. This chain links TRBV13 with TRBJ2-3; 7 bases line up with TRBD2. Trimming cost V 5 bases and J 7 bases; bases outside gene matches: 9. Germline V gene lookup returns CDR1 PRHDT and CDR2 FYEKMQ (reference sequence). The CDR3 contains 14 residues.